One sample yielded the 6 T cell receptor beta chains listed below, sequenced in a study of human T cells and chemical hapten exposure. TCRdb re-analysed the RACE reads in MiXCR, keeping a single row per CDR3 protein. The data hold 35,000 to 45,000 distinct CDR3 sequences, with just under 9% observed a single time. Stated time point: patch test 2, 6 weeks after DPC sensitization. Sample treatment: therapeutic diphenylcyclopropenone sensitization with weekly scalp DPC. The sequences come from whole blood, collected in connection with sensitization to the hapten diphenylcyclopropenone (DPC). The receptor set was obtained from a woman aged 40 to 49 with alopecia areata. Some clones in this sample may be carry-over from other donors' samples.

This clonotype was seen at least ten times. The chain recombines TRBV5-1 with TRBJ2-7, with D hard to call. The V gene's germline CDR1 is SGHRS and CDR2 YFSETQ. This CDR3 has 14 amino acids. The V gene lost 7 bases and the J gene lost 7 bases, with 21 bases spanning the gap. CDR3 loop: CASGQGAPVGEQYF. The CDR3, as DNA: TGCGCCAGCGGCCAAGGAGCGCCCGTCGGGGAGCAGTACTTC.

The chain combines TRBV12-2 with TRBJ2-1; the table's D call, TRBD1, was not checked against the DNA. TRBV12-2 is flagged as a pseudogene. This CDR3 region has 19 residues. The CDR3 protein is CASRTRDRGCWSSYNEQFF. CDR3 in DNA: TGTGCAAGTCGCACCCGGGACAGGGGTTGTTGGAGCTCCTACAATGAGCAGTTCTTC.

This clonotype was seen many times. The V call is TRBV30, the J call TRBJ1-1, with D maybe TRBD1 (5 bases). Trimming left V 3 bases short and J 4 bases short, with 15 bases between. The CDR3 consists of 14 residues. The V gene's germline CDR1 is GTSNPN and CDR2 SVGIG (reference sequence). The CDR3 here is CAWRDPGGGTEAFF. In DNA, the CDR3 is TGTGCCTGGAGGGACCCAGGCGGGGGCACTGAAGCTTTCTTT. Using reference TRBV30 and TRBJ1-1 for the parts outside the CDR3, the full variable domain is SQTIHQWPATLVQPVGSPLSLECTVEGTSNPNLYWYRQAAGRGLQLLFYSVGIGQISSEVPQNLSASRPQDRQFILSSKKLLLSDSGFYLCAWRDPGGGTEAFFGQGTRLTVV.

Many counts were recorded for this clonotype. The chain links TRBV27 to TRBJ2-3; 7 bases fit TRBD2. V dropped 8 bases and J dropped 3; count of bases not matched to a gene: 11. This CDR3 has 15 amino acids. From germline, CDR1 is MNHEY and CDR2 SMNVEV (reference sequence). The CDR3 reads CASRARLALTDTQYF. In DNA, the CDR3 is TGTGCCAGCCGCGCCCGACTAGCCCTAACAGATACGCAGTATTTT.

This clonotype was detected many times. V and J are TRBV9 and TRBJ1-5, with D perhaps TRBD1 (5 bases). Germline CDR1 is SGDLS and CDR2 is YYNGEE. The V end was cut by 0 bases, the J end by 5 bases, with 12 bases between. This CDR3 is 15 amino acids long. The DNA of the CDR3 is TGTGCCAGCAGCGTAGGCACAGGATGGTATCAGCCCCAGCATTTT. Its protein is CASSVGTGWYQPQHF.

The rearrangement uses TRBV29-1 and TRBJ2-3; 10 bases are a match to TRBD1. This CDR3 region has 14 residues. V shed 6 bases and J 6 bases; nucleotides not matched to a gene: 9. Germline values: CDR1 SQVTM, CDR2 ANQGSEA. This CDR3 is CSVDGQGEYDTQYF. The CDR3, as DNA: TGCAGCGTCGACGGACAGGGGGAATATGATACGCAGTATTTT.